These 26 T cell receptor beta chains were all obtained from the same sample, sequenced in a study of shared clonotypes between healthy human individuals. The method was immunoSEQ multiplex PCR; TCRdb's version includes in-frame clones alone and lacks a portion of them. The data contain around 2.1 million clones, more than 85% of them singletons. Naive-designated CD8 cells lacked CD45RO, were positively enriched for CCR7, and omitted terminally differentiated effector memory CD45RA+ cells. Input material: naive CD8+ T cells from PBMCs. The origin of the receptors is a young man in good health. Some clones in this sample may be carry-over from other donors' samples.

This chain uses TRBV28 with TRBJ1-1, with TRBD1 matching over 11 bases. The CDR3 has 15 amino acids. J gave up 5 bases and V 2 bases, and 4 bases lay outside the gene matches. The V gene's germline CDR1 is MDHEN and CDR2 SYDVKM. In DNA form, the CDR3 reads TGTGCCAGCAGTTTAACCGGGACAGGGGGGACTGAAGCTTTCTTT. It specifies CASSLTGTGGTEAFF.

The rearrangement uses TRBV19 and TRBJ2-5, with 9 nucleotides matching TRBD1. CDR3 length: 15 amino acids. After removal of 4 bases from V and 4 bases from J, the junction contained 7 bases not matched to a gene. CDR1 LNHDA and CDR2 SQIVND come from the germline V gene (reference sequence). The CDR3 DNA reads TGTGCCAGTAGTACCCAGGACAGGGGTGGAGAGACCCAGTACTTC. This translates into CASSTQDRGGETQYF.

V and J are TRBV4-3 and TRBJ2-7; no clear D. Looked up from germline, CDR1 is LGHNA and CDR2 is YSLEER. This CDR3 region has 13 residues. The V end was cut by 0 bases, the J end by 9 bases, with 12 bases between. In DNA form, the CDR3 reads TGCGCCAGCAGCCAAGACTGGGAACAAGGGCAGTACTTC. It codes for CASSQDWEQGQYF.

This rearrangement joins TRBV27 to TRBJ1-2; D is undetermined. CDR1 and CDR2 from the germline V gene are MNHEY and SMNVEV (reference sequence). There are 14 residues in the CDR3. Deletions cut 5 bases from V and 4 bases from J, with 14 bases between. The CDR3 DNA is TGTGCCAGCAGTCCCCTGGACGGCGGCTATGGCTACACCTTC. Encoded protein: CASSPLDGGYGYTF.

This clone was recorded only once. The V call is TRBV6-5, the J call TRBJ1-1; D is ambiguous. Germline CDR1 and CDR2: MNHEY and SVGAGI. The CDR3 length is 14 residues. V lost 2 bases to trimming and J lost 10 bases, with 17 bases between them. The CDR3, as DNA: TGTGCCAGCAGTTACGGAACGTGGCAATCCGCAGCTTTCTTT. It yields the protein CASSYGTWQSAAFF.

There are a few counts of this clone. V usage is TRBV6-5 and J usage is TRBJ1-5, with D unclear. The germline gives CDR1 MNHEY, CDR2 SVGAGI. The CDR3 has 13 residues. The germline V and J ends were trimmed by 2 bases and 6 bases, with 8 bases remaining between them. CDR3 region: CASSYGPPQPQHF. CDR3 DNA: TGTGCCAGCAGTTACGGGCCCCCTCAGCCCCAGCATTTT.

On this clone itself: A much larger clone sits a single nucleotide away, making a read error possible. The genes are TRBV7-8 and TRBJ2-1; D is uncertain. This CDR3 has 12 amino acids. V lost 1 base, J lost 6 bases, and 4 bases lay in between. Germline V gene sequence: CDR1 SGHVS, CDR2 FQNEAQ. CDR3 nucleotides: TGTGCCAGCAGCTTAGGGGCCAATGAGCAGTTCTTC. Its protein is CASSLGANEQFF.

The chain carries TRBV29-1 and TRBJ1-1; 10 bases agree with TRBD1. The junction had 7 bases not matched to a gene; V was cut back by 2 bases and J by 1 base. There are 16 residues in the CDR3. Germline CDR1 SQVTM, CDR2 ANQGSEA. The CDR3 loop reads CSVEPGTGARNTEAFF. In nucleotides, the CDR3 is TGCAGCGTTGAACCCGGGACAGGGGCCCGGAACACTGAAGCTTTCTTT. Using reference TRBV29-1 and TRBJ1-1 for the parts outside the CDR3, the full variable domain is SAVISQKPSRDICQRGTSLTIQCQVDSQVTMMFWYRQQPGQSLTLIATANQGSEATYESGFVIDKFPISRPNLTFSTLTVSNMSPEDSSIYLCSVEPGTGARNTEAFFGQGTRLTVV.

The gene calls are TRBV9 and TRBJ2-1, with TRBD2 matching over 9 bases. CDR3 length: 15 residues. Germline V gene lookup returns CDR1 SGDLS and CDR2 YYNGEE. V shed 3 bases, J shed 7 bases, and the junction held 8 bases outside the gene matches. CDR3 loop: CASSDPGTSWNEQFF. The CDR3 DNA sequence: TGTGCCAGCAGCGACCCCGGGACTAGCTGGAATGAGCAGTTCTTC. The whole variable domain, remainder taken from reference TRBV9 and TRBJ2-1, is DSGVTQTPKHLITATGQRVTLRCSPRSGDLSVYWYQQSLDQGLQFLIQYYNGEERAKGNILERFSAQQFPDLHSELNLSSLELGDSALYFCASSDPGTSWNEQFFGPGTRLTVL.

Here the CDR3 reads CASSLSPGGETQYF. DNA for the CDR3: TGTGCCAGCAGCTTAAGCCCCGGTGGGGAGACCCAGTACTTC. The chain uses TRBV7-9 and TRBJ2-5; no clear D. The CDR3 runs 14 residues. The V end was cut by 2 bases, the J end by 5 bases, with 12 bases between. Germline loops: CDR1 SEHNR, CDR2 FQNEAQ (reference sequence).

This chain connects TRBV18 to TRBJ2-2, with no clear D. The V gene's germline CDR1 is KGHSH and CDR2 LQKENI. Trimming removed 0 bases from V and 6 bases from J, with 14 bases in between. This CDR3 comprises 16 residues. CDR3 in DNA: TGTGCCAGCTCACCACCTGGGCACGGTATGGCCGGGGAGCTGTTTTTT. Protein sequence: CASSPPGHGMAGELFF.

V usage is TRBV7-2 and J usage is TRBJ2-2, with D uncertain. The CDR3 runs to 13 residues. The V end lost 3 bases, the J end lost 6 bases, and 8 bases lay between the germline ends. The germline V gene has CDR1 SGHTA and CDR2 FQGNSA. The CDR3 region has the DNA TGTGCCAGCAGCTTTGTGAGGTCCGGGGAGCTGTTTTTT. Protein sequence: CASSFVRSGELFF. Combining the CDR3 with reference TRBV7-2 and TRBJ2-2 gives the whole variable domain GAGVSQSPSNKVTEKGKDVELRCDPISGHTALYWYRQSLGQGLEFLIYFQGNSAPDKSGLPSDRFSAERTGGSVSTLTIQRTQQEDSAVYLCASSFVRSGELFFGEGSRLTVL.

V usage is TRBV7-9 and J usage is TRBJ2-5; D is uncertain. Germline CDR1 SEHNR, CDR2 FQNEAQ (reference sequence). The CDR3 is made up of 14 amino acids. The V end lost 7 bases, the J end lost 2 bases, and 14 bases lay between the germline ends. CDR3 residues: CASIPFLTQETQYF. The CDR3 coding sequence is TGTGCCAGCATCCCATTCCTTACACAAGAGACCCAGTACTTC. The full variable domain, with the rest looked up from reference TRBV7-9 and TRBJ2-5, is DTGVSQNPRHKITKRGQNVTFRCDPISEHNRLYWYRQTLGQGPEFLTYFQNEAQLEKSRLLSDRFSAERPKGSFSTLEIQRTEQGDSAMYLCASIPFLTQETQYFGPGTRLLVL.

V gene TRBV11-2 combines with J gene TRBJ1-4, with D hard to call. V was trimmed by 5 bases and J by 4 bases, leaving 14 bases between them. Germline assignment: CDR1 SGHAT and CDR2 FQNNGV. CDR3 length equals 15 residues. CDR3 in DNA: TGTGCCAGCAGCAACGCTCGAGGAGATAATGAAAAACTGTTTTTT. This codes for CASSNARGDNEKLFF.

V usage is TRBV6-5 and J usage is TRBJ2-5, with TRBD2 matching 10 bases. This CDR3 is 14 amino acids long. CDR1 is MNHEY, CDR2 SVGAGI, per germline. V was pared by 4 bases and J by 4 bases, with 3 bases of the junction left unmatched. CDR3 sequence reads: CASSSASGRETQYF. CDR3 sequence (DNA): TGTGCCAGCAGTTCCGCTAGCGGGAGAGAGACCCAGTACTTC.

The chain uses TRBV5-5 and TRBJ2-3; tentative D call: TRBD2 (6 bases). The germline V gene encodes CDR1 SGHKS and CDR2 YYEKEE (reference sequence). The V gene lost 2 bases and the J gene lost 6 bases, with 16 bases spanning the gap. CDR3 length: 15 residues. Written as DNA, the CDR3 is TGTGCCAGCAGCTTTAGCGGCACCGGGCGGGATACGCAGTATTTT. Protein: CASSFSGTGRDTQYF.

This clone has only a few counts. The rearrangement joins TRBV19 to TRBJ2-7; D uncertain. CDR1 and CDR2 from the germline V gene are LNHDA and SQIVND (reference sequence). The CDR3 contains 15 residues. V lost 5 bases and J 1 base, leaving 15 bases between the germline ends. CDR3 loop: CASSLRTNPSYEQYF. The CDR3, as DNA: TGTGCCAGTAGTTTACGCACCAATCCATCCTACGAGCAGTACTTC. Based on the CDR3 plus reference TRBV19 and TRBJ2-7, the full variable domain is DGGITQSPKYLFRKEGQNVTLSCEQNLNHDAMYWYRQDPGQGLRLIYYSQIVNDFQKGDIAEGYSVSREKKESFPLTVTSAQKNPTAFYLCASSLRTNPSYEQYFGPGTRLTVT.

This chain uses TRBV28 with TRBJ1-1; perhaps TRBD1 as D (5 bases). The V end lost 3 bases, the J end lost 5 bases, and 16 bases lay between the germline ends. Germline loops: CDR1 MDHEN, CDR2 SYDVKM. The CDR3 length is 15 residues. CDR3 DNA sequence: TGTGCCAGCAGTTTGCTTAGCGGCAGGGAAACTGAAGCTTTCTTT. Translation: CASSLLSGRETEAFF.

This rearrangement joins TRBV5-5 to TRBJ2-7; 7 bases are a match to TRBD2. This CDR3 spans 14 amino acids. V lost 0 bases to trimming and J lost 4 bases; unmatched junction nucleotides: 4. Germline CDR1 is SGHKS and CDR2 is YYEKEE (reference sequence). CDR3 bases: TGTGCCAGCAGCTTGGGCGGGAGAAAGTACGAGCAGTACTTC. Translated: CASSLGGRKYEQYF.

The V and J genes are TRBV14 and TRBJ2-7; 10 nucleotides align to TRBD2. The junction had 7 bases not matched to a gene; V was cut back by 1 base and J by 4 bases. Germline assignment: CDR1 SGHDN and CDR2 FVKESK. This CDR3 is 16 amino acids long. Here the CDR3 DNA reads TGTGCCAGCAGCCAAGGCTGGCTAGCGGGAGATTACGAGCAGTACTTC. This sequence encodes CASSQGWLAGDYEQYF. Complete variable domain (other parts from reference TRBV14 and TRBJ2-7): EAGVTQFPSHSVIEKGQTVTLRCDPISGHDNLYWYRRVMGKEIKFLLHFVKESKQDESGMPNNRFLAERTGGTYSTLKVQPAELEDSGVYFCASSQGWLAGDYEQYFGPGTRLTVT.

The V gene is TRBV27, the J gene TRBJ2-7; 10 bases are shared with TRBD1. Looked up from germline, CDR1 is MNHEY and CDR2 is SMNVEV (reference sequence). The V segment lost 2 bases and the J segment 6 bases; nucleotides outside the gene matches: 7. This CDR3 contains 15 residues. The CDR3 DNA is TGTGCCAGCAGTTTAGGGGGGACAGGGGAGCCCGAGCAGTACTTC. Translation: CASSLGGTGEPEQYF.

This clone occurred a few times. J is TRBJ2-2 and V is TRBV29-1; D is ambiguous. From germline, CDR1 is SQVTM and CDR2 ANQGSEA. The CDR3 has 11 amino acids. The V and J ends lost 4 bases and 7 bases respectively, with 7 bases between them. The CDR3, as DNA: TGCAGCGTTGGGTCCGGCGGGGAGCTGTTTTTT. It is translated as CSVGSGGELFF.

The rearrangement joins TRBV27 to TRBJ2-1; D is ambiguous. The V gene's germline CDR1 is MNHEY and CDR2 SMNVEV (reference sequence). V lost 6 bases to trimming and J lost 9 bases, with 24 bases between them. The CDR3 sequence is 16 residues long. The CDR3: CASSRLRVSTAAEQFF. CDR3 in DNA: TGTGCCAGCAGCCGACTCCGGGTCTCGACCGCGGCTGAGCAGTTCTTC.

On this clone itself: Other DNA sequences in the same sample also yield this CDR3. This chain connects TRBV28 to TRBJ2-7, with 7 bases aligning to TRBD2. Germline trimming cut 3 bases from V and 2 bases from J; bases unmatched to any gene: 4. The CDR3 totals 14 residues. Germline CDR1 MDHEN, CDR2 SYDVKM. The CDR3 DNA reads as TGTGCCAGCAGTTTCCTTGGGGGGGCCTACGAGCAGTACTTC. It yields the protein CASSFLGGAYEQYF.

The V and J genes are TRBV7-9 and TRBJ2-7; tentatively, D is TRBD1 or TRBD2 (5 bases each). Trimming removed 5 bases at V and 2 bases at J, with 16 bases between. The CDR3 extends over 15 amino acids. CDR1 is SEHNR, CDR2 FQNEAQ, per germline (reference sequence). CDR3 amino acids: CASSPRGSRTYEQYF. CDR3 nucleotide sequence: TGTGCCAGCAGCCCCCGGGGCTCCCGGACCTACGAGCAGTACTTC. Drawing the rest from reference TRBV7-9 and TRBJ2-7, the complete variable domain is DTGVSQNPRHKITKRGQNVTFRCDPISEHNRLYWYRQTLGQGPEFLTYFQNEAQLEKSRLLSDRFSAERPKGSFSTLEIQRTEQGDSAMYLCASSPRGSRTYEQYFGPGTRLTVT.

This clone was picked up a small number of times. This sample includes further DNA sequences coding for the same CDR3. This chain joins TRBV28 and TRBJ1-1, with D possibly matching TRBD1 (5 bases). This CDR3 region has 12 residues. Per germline, CDR1 MDHEN and CDR2 SYDVKM. The V gene lost 2 bases and the J gene lost 6 bases, with 7 bases spanning the gap. The CDR3 reads CASSLRGSEAFF. Here the CDR3 DNA reads TGTGCCAGCAGTTTACGGGGGTCTGAAGCTTTCTTT.